The 23 T cell receptor beta chains below were found in one sample sequenced in a study of cytomegalovirus exposure and HLA in healthy donors. The PCR had 60 Vbeta and 13 Jbeta primers. The data were produced by immunoSEQ multiplex PCR, yet TCRdb's version contains in-frame clones alone and is incomplete. The data hold 170,000 or so clones, with 65% to 80% observed a single time. The sample comprised PBMCs. The receptors were sampled from a woman aged 50 to 65 in good health and CMV-seropositive.

This clone came up once. The J gene is TRBJ1-4, the V gene TRBV29-1; 7 bases line up with TRBD1. The CDR3 runs 13 residues. The J segment lost 7 bases and the V segment lost 4 bases, leaving 6 bases of the junction unmatched. Germline V gives CDR1 SQVTM, CDR2 ANQGSEA. CDR3 nucleotides: TGCAGCGTTGCCGCAGGGGGTGGTGAAAAACTGTTTTTT. Translated, it gives CSVAAGGGEKLFF.

This clone appeared a few times. The V gene is TRBV11-1, the J gene TRBJ2-7, with D perhaps matching TRBD1 (5 bases). The CDR3 sequence is 14 residues long. V was trimmed by 4 bases and J by 2 bases, leaving 12 bases between them. Germline V gives CDR1 SGHAT, CDR2 FQDESV (reference sequence). The CDR3 bases are TGTGCCAGCAGCTCAGCAGTGGGGCCCTACGAGCAGTACTTC. It codes for CASSSAVGPYEQYF.

J is TRBJ1-4 and V is TRBV11-2, with 10 bases matching TRBD1. Germline CDR1 SGHAT, CDR2 FQNNGV. V dropped 4 bases and J dropped 10; count of bases not matched to a gene: 9. The CDR3 is made up of 15 amino acids. CDR3 in amino acids: CASSSSRDRGGKLFF. CDR3 DNA sequence: TGTGCCAGCAGCTCCAGCCGGGACAGGGGTGGAAAACTGTTTTTT.

The genes are TRBV18 and TRBJ2-1; 7 bases are shared with TRBD1. V lost 2 bases to trimming and J lost 7 bases; unmatched junction nucleotides: 11. CDR1 and CDR2 from the germline V gene are KGHSH and LQKENI. The CDR3 is made up of 16 amino acids. CDR3 amino acids: CASSPRGQRSFNEQFF. CDR3 nucleotides: TGTGCCAGCTCACCAAGGGGGCAGCGGTCGTTTAATGAGCAGTTCTTC.

This chain joins TRBV4-2 and TRBJ2-1; TRBD1 aligns across 9 bases. V was pared by 1 base and J by 2 bases, with 0 bases of the junction left unmatched. CDR1 and CDR2 from the germline V gene are LGHNA and YNFKEQ. The CDR3 is made up of 15 amino acids. CDR3 nucleotide sequence: TGTGCCAGCAGCCAAGGACAGGGGGCCTACAATGAGCAGTTCTTC. Its protein product is CASSQGQGAYNEQFF.

DNA for the CDR3: TGTGCCAGCACCCTCCAGGTGAACACTGAAGCTTTCTTT. It codes for CASTLQVNTEAFF. This chain connects TRBV6-6 to TRBJ1-1; no reliable D call. The CDR3 totals 13 residues. Germline V gene data show CDR1 as MNHNY and CDR2 as SVGAGI (reference sequence). The V gene lost 7 bases and the J gene lost 0 bases, with 9 bases spanning the gap.

This clone was picked up a small number of times. This sequence joins TRBV19 and TRBJ2-1, with 14 bases fitting TRBD2. V lost 5 bases and J lost 3; bases outside the gene matches: 9. CDR1 LNHDA and CDR2 SQIVND come from the germline V gene (reference sequence). This CDR3 has 18 residues. This chain's CDR3 is CASSPPGLAGVNYNEQFF. The CDR3, as DNA: TGTGCCAGTAGTCCCCCGGGACTAGCGGGGGTCAACTACAATGAGCAGTTCTTC.

V usage is TRBV29-1 and J usage is TRBJ1-4; 8 nucleotides agree with TRBD1. CDR1 and CDR2 (germline): SQVTM, ANQGSEA. The CDR3 is 13 residues long. V lost 6 bases and J lost 3; bases outside the gene matches: 3. CDR3 in DNA: TGCAGCGTGACAGGGGTGGCTAATGAAAAACTGTTTTTT. Its protein product is CSVTGVANEKLFF. The full variable domain, its missing parts supplied by reference TRBV29-1 and TRBJ1-4, is SAVISQKPSRDICQRGTSLTIQCQVDSQVTMMFWYRQQPGQSLTLIATANQGSEATYESGFVIDKFPISRPNLTFSTLTVSNMSPEDSSIYLCSVTGVANEKLFFGSGTQLSVL.

This clone was seen a handful of times. The chain recombines TRBV11-3 with TRBJ2-4; a possible D gene is TRBD1 (6 bases). Germline V gene sequence: CDR1 SGHNT, CDR2 YENEEA. This CDR3 spans 17 amino acids. V gave up 1 base and J gave up 0 bases, with 13 bases separating them. CDR3 in amino acids: CASSLGGGSLAKNIQYF. CDR3 nucleotide sequence: TGTGCCAGCAGCTTAGGTGGGGGCAGTCTAGCCAAAAACATTCAGTACTTC.

This clone was seen only a few times. A junction end diverges from the germline sequence, so it may reflect a read error. DNA for the CDR3: TGTTCCAGCAGCTCCCTCTCAGGACAGGGCTCCCATGAGCAGTTCTTC. Translated: CSSSSLSGQGSHEQFF. V usage is TRBV7-9 and J usage is TRBJ2-1; 8 bases are a match to TRBD1. The CDR3 runs to 16 residues. CDR1 and CDR2 (germline): SEHNR, FQNEAQ (reference sequence).

This chain joins TRBV15 and TRBJ2-3, with D hard to call. Germline-derived CDR1 and CDR2 are LNHNV and YYDKDF (reference sequence). The CDR3 runs to 14 residues. Trimming took off 0 bases at V and 5 bases at J, with 9 bases between the two ends. The CDR3 protein is CATSRDPLGDTQYF. As DNA, the CDR3 is TGTGCCACCAGCAGAGATCCCCTCGGAGATACGCAGTATTTT.

V and J are TRBV28 and TRBJ2-5, with TRBD1 matching over 8 bases. CDR1 MDHEN and CDR2 SYDVKM come from the germline V gene. The CDR3 extends over 15 amino acids. V lost 4 bases and J lost 4; bases outside the gene matches: 8. The CDR3 bases are TGTGCCAGCAGTTCCAGGGGGCGGCAGGGAGAGACCCAGTACTTC. Translating it yields CASSSRGRQGETQYF.

This clone has a single count. This rearrangement joins TRBV19 to TRBJ2-5; D is perhaps TRBD1 (6 bases). The DNA end lines up better with TRBJ2-7; the J call may be wrong. Germline CDR1 is LNHDA and CDR2 is SQIVND (reference sequence). The length of the CDR3 is 15 residues. CDR3 DNA sequence: TGTGCCAGTAGTCCCAGGGGACAAGGATCCTACGAGCAGTACTTC. Protein: CASSPRGQGSYEQYF.

This clone was seen a few times. The chain uses TRBV27 and TRBJ1-4; maybe TRBD1 (6 bases). The CDR3 length is 15 residues. Germline V lookup: CDR1 MNHEY, CDR2 SMNVEV (reference sequence). V lost 4 bases to trimming and J lost 10 bases, with 19 bases between them. The CDR3 DNA sequence: TGTGCCAGCAGTTCGGACAGATGGACGGTAGGAAAACTGTTTTTT. It is translated as CASSSDRWTVGKLFF.

The chain carries TRBV7-2 and TRBJ1-2; D gene uncertain. Germline V lookup: CDR1 SGHTA, CDR2 FQGNSA. Deletions cut 4 bases from V and 14 bases from J, with 26 bases between. The CDR3 is made up of 15 amino acids. CDR3: CASSSGKGGFFLGTF. Here the CDR3 DNA reads TGTGCCAGCAGCTCCGGAAAGGGAGGGTTTTTTCTAGGGACCTTC.

V and J are TRBV5-1 and TRBJ2-7; D gene unclear. This CDR3 is built from 11 residues. Germline V gene lookup returns CDR1 SGHRS and CDR2 YFSETQ. Trimming shortened V by 5 bases and J by 6 bases, and 9 bases separated the two germline ends. CDR3 sequence reads: CASRASGEQYF. The CDR3 DNA reads as TGCGCCAGCAGGGCTTCAGGCGAGCAGTACTTC.

The rearrangement uses TRBV5-1 and TRBJ1-1; perhaps TRBD1 as D (6 bases). The V gene lost 4 bases and the J gene lost 4 bases, with 14 bases spanning the gap. Germline CDR1 reads SGHRS; CDR2 reads YFSETQ. This CDR3 comprises 14 residues. As DNA, the CDR3 is TGCGCCAGCAGCCCGTTGGACAGTTTCACTGAAGCTTTCTTT. Its translation: CASSPLDSFTEAFF. Full variable domain (missing parts from reference TRBV5-1 and TRBJ1-1): KAGVTQTPRYLIKTRGQQVTLSCSPISGHRSVSWYQQTPGQGLQFLFEYFSETQRNKGNFPGRFSGRQFSNSRSEMNVSTLELGDSALYLCASSPLDSFTEAFFGQGTRLTVV.

The chain joins TRBV19 to TRBJ2-1, with D perhaps matching TRBD2 (6 bases). The CDR3 has 13 residues. V lost 3 bases and J 5 bases, leaving 8 bases between the germline ends. Germline CDR1 reads LNHDA; CDR2 reads SQIVND (reference sequence). Here the CDR3 DNA reads TGTGCCAGTAGTATGGGGGGTCACAATGAGCAGTTCTTC. Its translation is CASSMGGHNEQFF.

The rearrangement links TRBV30 to TRBJ1-2, with 8 bases identical to TRBD1. Germline V CDR1 and CDR2: GTSNPN, SVGIG (reference sequence). The CDR3 contains 13 residues. The V and J ends lost 1 base and 4 bases, in that order; junction bases with no gene match: 2. The CDR3 sequence is CAWSAGQGYGYTF. In nucleotides, the CDR3 is TGTGCCTGGAGTGCCGGACAGGGCTATGGCTACACCTTC.

This chain joins TRBV6-5 and TRBJ1-5, with TRBD1 identical over 9 bases. Germline V gives CDR1 MNHEY, CDR2 SVGAGI. The V and J ends lost 4 bases and 6 bases, in that order; junction bases with no gene match: 7. The CDR3 covers 15 residues. The CDR3 sequence is CASSLGQGGGQPQHF. DNA for the CDR3: TGTGCCAGCAGTTTGGGACAGGGAGGGGGTCAGCCCCAGCATTTT.

The genes are TRBV4-1 and TRBJ2-2, with 9 nucleotides matching TRBD2. Germline CDR1 reads MGHRA; CDR2 reads YSYEKL. J was trimmed by 7 bases and V by 3 bases; bases with no gene match: 6. CDR3 length equals 15 residues. CDR3 DNA: TGCGCCAGCAGCCACAGAGGGACTAGCTTCGGGGAGCTGTTTTTT. Its translation: CASSHRGTSFGELFF.

The chain is built from TRBV4-3 and TRBJ2-5, with 12 positions matching TRBD2. Trimming removed 1 base from V and 0 bases from J; junction bases left unmatched: 3. Germline CDR1 reads LGHNA; CDR2 reads YSLEER. The CDR3 consists of 17 residues. The CDR3 nucleotides are TGCGCCAGCAGCCAAGTTCTAGCGGGAGGGGACCAAGAGACCCAGTACTTC. Its translation: CASSQVLAGGDQETQYF.

This rearrangement joins TRBV19 to TRBJ1-6; maybe TRBD1 (5 bases). Germline V CDR1 and CDR2: LNHDA, SQIVND (reference sequence). The V end was cut by 6 bases, the J end by 3 bases, with 12 bases between. The CDR3 totals 15 residues. CDR3 nucleotide sequence: TGTGCCAGTAGCAAAGGACAAGGCTATAATTCACCCCTCCACTTT. This gives the protein CASSKGQGYNSPLHF.